The rows below give T cell receptor beta chains drawn from one sample of a study of CD8 T cells in ankylosing spondylitis. TCRdb re-analysed the 5' RACE reads in MiXCR, keeping a single row per CDR3 protein. The sample lists fewer than 250,000 distinct CDR3 sequences, under 12% occurring once. The specimen sequenced was blood, either unsorted or a sorted T cell fraction (not recorded which). The receptor set was obtained from a male donor with ankylosing spondylitis or in good health (not recorded which). Each CDR3 is given with its conserved first and last residue. Each record gives: clone size, V gene, J gene, D gene, CDR3 protein, CDR3 DNA. A D gene is named only where the DNA matches it firmly. Only some rows state a clone size, as once, few, many or a class for expanded clones.

size: many; V: TRBV2; J: TRBJ1-5; D: NA; CDR3: CASMGLGGQPQHF; DNA: TGTGCCAGCATGGGCCTAGGGGGGCAGCCCCAGCATTTT
size: many; V: TRBV29-1; J: TRBJ1-2; D: NA; CDR3: CSVASSALHYTF; DNA: TGCAGCGTTGCCTCTTCCGCCCTCCACTACACCTTC
size: many; V: TRBV3-1; J: TRBJ2-1; D: NA; CDR3: CASSQRAGRVDEQFF; DNA: TGTGCCAGCAGCCAAAGAGCGGGCAGGGTAGATGAGCAGTTCTTC
size: NA; V: TRBV18; J: TRBJ2-5; D: NA; CDR3: CASSPGNQETQYF; DNA: TGTGCCAGCTCACCCGGGAATCAAGAGACCCAGTACTTC
size: many; V: TRBV29-1; J: TRBJ2-1; D: TRBD2; CDR3: CSVEDAGGLYNEQFF; DNA: TGCAGCGTTGAAGATGCGGGAGGACTCTACAATGAGCAGTTCTTC
size: many; V: TRBV19; J: TRBJ1-5; D: TRBD1; CDR3: CASSLTGDGQPQHF; DNA: TGTGCCAGTAGCCTTACAGGGGATGGCCAGCCCCAGCATTTT
size: few; V: TRBV10-2; J: TRBJ1-1; D: NA; CDR3: CASSESKGGMRGYTEAFF; DNA: TGCGCCAGCAGTGAGTCGAAAGGCGGAATGAGGGGGTACACTGAAGCTTTCTTT
size: many; V: TRBV6-2/TRBV6-3; J: TRBJ1-2; D: NA; CDR3: CASSPPALYGYTF; DNA: TGTGCCAGCAGTCCACCGGCCCTATATGGCTACACCTTC
size: many; V: TRBV5-1; J: TRBJ1-2; D: NA; CDR3: CASSLDLSGYTF; DNA: TGCGCCAGCAGCTTGGATCTATCTGGCTACACCTTC
size: many; V: TRBV7-9; J: TRBJ1-4; D: NA; CDR3: CASSSQGEKLFF; DNA: TGTGCCAGCAGCTCCCAGGGAGAAAAACTGTTTTTT
size: many; V: TRBV6-4; J: TRBJ2-3; D: TRBD2; CDR3: CASSAGTSGTDTQYF; DNA: TGTGCCAGCAGTGCCGGGACTAGCGGCACAGATACGCAGTATTTT
size: many; V: TRBV12-3/TRBV12-4; J: TRBJ1-2; D: TRBD1; CDR3: CASTRGPYPYGYTF; DNA: TGTGCCAGCACAAGGGGGCCCTACCCCTATGGCTACACCTTC
size: NA; V: TRBV10-2; J: TRBJ2-4; D: TRBD1; CDR3: CASSELTGVNIQYF; DNA: TGCGCCAGCAGTGAGTTAACAGGGGTAAACATTCAGTACTTC
size: many; V: TRBV12-5; J: TRBJ2-1; D: NA; CDR3: CASGLVLSNEQFF; DNA: TGTGCTAGTGGTTTGGTACTCTCCAATGAGCAGTTCTTC
size: many; V: TRBV5-1; J: TRBJ1-5; D: TRBD1; CDR3: CASSVGQGDNQPQHF; DNA: TGCGCCAGCAGCGTCGGACAGGGGGATAATCAGCCCCAGCATTTT
size: many; V: TRBV6-2/TRBV6-3; J: TRBJ2-7; D: TRBD1; CDR3: CASSAQYTGTGREQYF; DNA: TGTGCCAGCAGCGCCCAATATACAGGGACAGGGCGCGAGCAGTACTTC
size: many; V: TRBV30; J: TRBJ1-2; D: NA; CDR3: CAWSLTGNYGYTF; DNA: TGTGCCTGGAGTCTTACGGGAAACTATGGCTACACCTTC
size: many; V: TRBV5-5; J: TRBJ2-7; D: NA; CDR3: CASSSPDGNSYEQYF; DNA: TGTGCCAGCAGCTCCCCGGACGGTAACTCCTACGAGCAGTACTTC
size: NA; V: TRBV10-1; J: TRBJ2-3; D: NA; CDR3: CASTGGTGTQYF; DNA: TGCGCCAGCACGGGGGGCACGGGTACGCAGTATTTT
size: many; V: TRBV20-1; J: TRBJ2-3; D: NA; CDR3: CSAREEGRRTDTQYF; DNA: TGCAGTGCTAGAGAGGAGGGGAGGCGCACAGATACGCAGTATTTT
size: NA; V: TRBV2; J: TRBJ2-1; D: TRBD2; CDR3: CASSPLMGGSSSYNEQFF; DNA: TGTGCCAGCAGCCCCCTCATGGGGGGGTCCAGCTCCTACAATGAGCAGTTCTTC
size: many; V: TRBV5-1; J: TRBJ2-3; D: TRBD2; CDR3: CASSWSGGQSDTQYF; DNA: TGCGCCAGCAGCTGGTCGGGGGGGCAGTCAGATACGCAGTATTTT
size: NA; V: TRBV30; J: TRBJ1-4; D: TRBD1; CDR3: CAWNSGTANEKLFF; DNA: TGTGCCTGGAACTCCGGGACAGCTAATGAAAAACTGTTTTTT
size: NA; V: TRBV7-9; J: TRBJ1-6; D: NA; CDR3: CASSPMLGGTSPLHF; DNA: TGTGCCAGCAGCCCCATGCTTGGGGGAACTTCACCCCTCCACTTT
size: many; V: TRBV20-1; J: TRBJ2-3; D: NA; CDR3: CSALGERGTDTQYF; DNA: TGCAGTGCATTGGGGGAGCGGGGCACAGATACGCAGTATTTT
size: NA; V: TRBV18; J: TRBJ2-3; D: NA; CDR3: CASSPVGGSTFTDTQYF; DNA: TGTGCCAGCTCACCGGTAGGAGGGTCGACATTCACAGATACGCAGTATTTT
size: many; V: TRBV12-3/TRBV12-4; J: TRBJ2-2; D: NA; CDR3: CASSLFHLTTGELFF; DNA: TGTGCCAGCAGTTTGTTCCACTTAACCACCGGGGAGCTGTTTTTT
size: many; V: TRBV10-3; J: TRBJ1-1; D: TRBD1; CDR3: CAISEGGRGEAFF; DNA: TGTGCCATCAGTGAAGGGGGCAGGGGTGAAGCTTTCTTT
size: many; V: TRBV6-4; J: TRBJ2-3; D: TRBD2; CDR3: CASSDSASGGTDTQYF; DNA: TGTGCCAGCAGTGACTCGGCTAGCGGGGGGACAGATACGCAGTATTTT
size: NA; V: TRBV3-1; J: TRBJ2-3; D: TRBD2; CDR3: CASSPGGQGDTQYF; DNA: TGTGCCAGCAGCCCGGGGGGGCAGGGAGATACGCAGTATTTT
size: NA; V: TRBV11-2; J: TRBJ2-1; D: NA; CDR3: CVSSHSGNEQFF; DNA: TGTGTCAGCAGCCATTCAGGGAATGAGCAGTTCTTC
size: many; V: TRBV4-2; J: TRBJ1-4; D: TRBD1; CDR3: CASSQGTGKEKLFF; DNA: TGTGCCAGCAGCCAGGGGACAGGGAAGGAAAAACTGTTTTTT
size: many; V: TRBV6-5; J: TRBJ2-7; D: NA; CDR3: CASGWTPSYEQYF; DNA: TGTGCCAGCGGTTGGACACCATCCTACGAGCAGTACTTC
size: many; V: TRBV28; J: TRBJ2-2; D: NA; CDR3: CASSTDNTGELFF; DNA: TGTGCCAGCAGTACAGATAACACCGGGGAGCTGTTTTTT
size: many; V: TRBV20-1; J: TRBJ1-1; D: NA; CDR3: CSATSGAEAFF; DNA: TGCAGTGCTACCTCAGGGGCGGAAGCTTTCTTT
size: few; V: TRBV6-1; J: TRBJ1-1; D: TRBD1; CDR3: CASSATTGTNTEAFF; DNA: TGTGCCAGCAGTGCTACGACAGGGACGAACACTGAAGCTTTCTTT
size: many; V: TRBV29-1; J: TRBJ2-7; D: NA; CDR3: CSVGGAEFYEQYF; DNA: TGCAGCGTTGGAGGGGCGGAATTCTACGAGCAGTACTTC
size: few; V: TRBV20-1; J: TRBJ1-5; D: NA; CDR3: CSASPGANQPQHF; DNA: TGCAGTGCTTCCCCAGGGGCCAATCAGCCCCAGCATTTT
size: many; V: TRBV3-1; J: TRBJ2-1; D: NA; CDR3: CASSQEVRENSYNEQFF; DNA: TGTGCCAGCAGCCAAGAAGTCCGGGAAAACTCCTACAATGAGCAGTTCTTC
size: NA; V: TRBV10-1; J: TRBJ1-5; D: TRBD1; CDR3: CASSEAGGGQPQHF; DNA: TGCGCCAGCAGTGAGGCAGGGGGCGGTCAGCCCCAGCATTTT
size: few; V: TRBV29-1; J: TRBJ2-7; D: NA; CDR3: CSVAKDNYEQYF; DNA: TGCAGCGTTGCGAAGGACAACTACGAGCAGTACTTC
size: NA; V: TRBV29-1; J: TRBJ1-2; D: NA; CDR3: CSVEPGQTPNYGYTF; DNA: TGCAGCGTTGAACCGGGGCAAACTCCTAACTATGGCTACACCTTC
size: many; V: TRBV3-1; J: TRBJ2-2; D: NA; CDR3: CASSDDTHGELFF; DNA: TGTGCCAGCAGCGACGACACCCACGGGGAGCTGTTTTTT